This T cell receptor (beta chain) was observed in a study of PD-1 blockade in classical Hodgkin lymphoma. With respect to this clone: The antigen is undetermined.

The protocol was immunoSEQ multiplex PCR, while the TCRdb copy is restricted to in-frame clones and leaves out a portion. The table records tens of thousands of clones, roughly nine tenths of them present only once. Every one of the patients relapsed after autologous stem cell transplantation (brentuximab vedotin exposure was variable). Progressive disease, partial response or complete response was each patient's best response. The study's findings and limits: What caused the repertoire differences, perhaps disease activity or prior therapy, remains undefined. In newly diagnosed patients, baseline TCR diversity was reportedly below that of healthy donors. Baseline diversity in complete responders resembled that of newly diagnosed patients.

The origin of this receptor is a human donor with classical Hodgkin lymphoma. The specimen comprised peripheral blood mononuclear cells (PBMCs), sampled at baseline.

Here the CDR3 reads CAIRGAGDAYEQYF. CDR3 in DNA: TGTGCCATAAGGGGAGCGGGGGACGCCTACGAGCAGTACTTC. The chain combines TRBV10-3 with TRBJ2-7, with 8 bases identical to TRBD2. CDR3 size: 14 residues. J gave up 2 bases and V 9 bases, and 9 bases lay outside the gene matches. Looked up from germline, CDR1 is ENHRY and CDR2 is SYGVKD.